These 28 T cell receptor beta chains were all obtained from the same sample, sequenced in a study of control samples from healthy donors and cancer patients. Assay: immunoSEQ multiplex PCR; the TCRdb copy retains only in-frame clones and omits some. The sample shows 100,000 to 150,000 clones, approximately 92% of them seen only once. The material sequenced was PBMCs. The receptors here all came from a man of 80 years or more with head and neck cancer.

The chain carries TRBV5-8 and TRBJ2-7, with 9 bases matching TRBD1. The germline V gene has CDR1 SGHTS and CDR2 YDEGEE. The length of the CDR3 is 14 residues. J was trimmed by 1 base and V by 4 bases; bases with no gene match: 3. The CDR3 is CASSRDRGSYEQYF. The CDR3 DNA sequence: TGTGCCAGCAGCCGCGACAGGGGGTCCTACGAGCAGTACTTC.

The V and J genes are TRBV30 and TRBJ2-1; TRBD1 aligns across 7 bases. This CDR3 has 12 amino acids. In germline, CDR1 is GTSNPN, CDR2 SVGIG (reference sequence). V dropped 3 bases and J dropped 6; count of bases not matched to a gene: 2. This chain's CDR3 is CAWRGTANEQFF. The CDR3 nucleotides are TGTGCCTGGAGAGGGACAGCCAATGAGCAGTTCTTC.

The CDR3 DNA follows: TGTGCCAGCAGCTTAGTAACAGGAATGAATCAGCCCCAGCATTTT. Amino acids: CASSLVTGMNQPQHF. The J gene is TRBJ1-5, the V gene TRBV7-2, with D possibly matching TRBD1 (5 bases). Germline assignment: CDR1 SGHTA and CDR2 FQGNSA. With 1 base removed from V and 4 bases from J, the gap between germline ends came to 11 bases. The CDR3 sequence is 15 residues long.

V gene TRBV19 combines with J gene TRBJ2-7, with D unresolved. Germline V CDR1 and CDR2: LNHDA, SQIVND (reference sequence). This CDR3 spans 13 amino acids. V was pared by 5 bases and J by 0 bases, with 8 bases between. The CDR3 sequence: CASSPGLSYEQYF. As DNA, the CDR3 is TGTGCCAGTAGTCCGGGCCTCTCCTACGAGCAGTACTTC.

V usage is TRBV5-1 and J usage is TRBJ2-5, with D unclear. V lost 2 bases to trimming and J lost 1 base, with 6 bases between them. Germline V gene sequence: CDR1 SGHRS, CDR2 YFSETQ. The CDR3 length is 13 residues. As DNA, the CDR3 is TGCGCCAGCAGCTTCGGCCCCCAAGAGACCCAGTACTTC. Translated, it gives CASSFGPQETQYF.

The rearrangement joins TRBV10-3 to TRBJ2-3; 9 positions agree with TRBD2. Germline CDR1 is ENHRY and CDR2 is SYGVKD. V trimming: 9 bases; J trimming: 3 bases; junction bases outside the gene matches: 10. This CDR3 is 15 amino acids long. CDR3 sequence: CAMASPSGATDTQYF. The CDR3 DNA reads TGTGCCATGGCCAGTCCTAGCGGGGCAACAGATACGCAGTATTTT.

The chain links TRBV14 to TRBJ1-2; no firm D call. In germline, CDR1 is SGHDN, CDR2 FVKESK. V was trimmed by 1 base and J by 4 bases, leaving 7 bases between them. The CDR3 runs to 13 residues. As DNA, the CDR3 is TGTGCCAGCAGCCAAGTCCGTTTCTATGGCTACACCTTC. Its protein product is CASSQVRFYGYTF.

This clone was detected once. The chain has TRBV5-1 and TRBJ2-1, with D uncertain. V dropped 0 bases and J dropped 4 bases, with 8 bases sitting between them. Germline CDR1 and CDR2: SGHRS and YFSETQ. The CDR3 consists of 14 residues. Here the CDR3 reads CASSLVQRYNEQFF. CDR3 DNA: TGCGCCAGCAGCTTGGTACAGAGATACAATGAGCAGTTCTTC.

The rearrangement joins TRBV6-1 to TRBJ1-5; weak D call: TRBD1 (5 bases). The CDR3 extends over 13 amino acids. From germline, CDR1 is MNHNS and CDR2 SASEGT. Trimming cost V 3 bases and J 7 bases, with 10 bases left between them. This CDR3 reads CASSDQGRQPQHF. The CDR3 region has the DNA TGTGCCAGCAGTGACCAGGGTAGGCAGCCCCAGCATTTT.

V is TRBV9 and J is TRBJ2-1; D unclear. V dropped 0 bases and J dropped 9 bases, with 13 bases sitting between them. The CDR3 extends over 14 amino acids. CDR1 and CDR2 (germline): SGDLS, YYNGEE. In DNA form, the CDR3 reads TGTGCCAGCAGCGTAGGACGGTCCTGGGGTGAGCAGTTCTTC. It codes for CASSVGRSWGEQFF.

The chain joins TRBV19 to TRBJ2-1, with 7 bases identical to TRBD2. V dropped 3 bases and J dropped 5; count of bases not matched to a gene: 7. The CDR3 consists of 15 residues. Germline V CDR1 and CDR2: LNHDA, SQIVND (reference sequence). The CDR3: CASSMMAGENNEQFF. The DNA for the CDR3 is TGTGCCAGTAGTATGATGGCGGGGGAAAACAATGAGCAGTTCTTC.

The chain joins TRBV19 to TRBJ2-1; no definite D call. The V end lost 9 bases, the J end lost 4 bases, and 19 bases lay between the germline ends. The CDR3 covers 15 residues. Germline loops: CDR1 LNHDA, CDR2 SQIVND (reference sequence). The CDR3 protein is CASSSQDLPYNEQFF. The DNA of the CDR3 is TGTGCCAGCTCCTCCCAGGACCTACCATACAATGAGCAGTTCTTC.

The chain carries TRBV3-1 (or the pseudogene TRBV3-2) and TRBJ1-6; TRBD1 is a possible D gene (6 bases). This CDR3 spans 14 amino acids. Germline CDR1 and CDR2: LGHDT and YNNKEL (reference sequence). The V end lost 1 base, the J end lost 11 bases, and 12 bases lay between the germline ends. This chain's CDR3 is CASSQGSRGAPLHF. CDR3 in DNA: TGTGCCAGCAGCCAAGGTAGCAGGGGCGCACCCCTCCACTTT.

This clone turned up a few times. The V and J genes are TRBV5-8 and TRBJ1-4; D remains ambiguous. V lost 5 bases and J lost 8, with 13 bases in between. This CDR3 is built from 13 residues. The V gene's germline CDR1 is SGHTS and CDR2 YDEGEE. The CDR3 protein is CASSLSPREKLFF. The CDR3 DNA is TGTGCCAGCAGTCTATCTCCGAGGGAAAAACTGTTTTTT.

The DNA for the CDR3 is TGTGCCAGTAGCCCTAGGGTCAGGGAGGGTCAGCCCCAGCATTTT. Translation: CASSPRVREGQPQHF. V gene TRBV19 combines with J gene TRBJ1-5; D may be TRBD1 (5 bases). The CDR3 runs 15 residues. Trimming cost V 6 bases and J 6 bases, with 18 bases left between them. Germline assignment: CDR1 LNHDA and CDR2 SQIVND (reference sequence).

The chain has TRBV6-2 or TRBV6-3 and TRBJ2-7; 8 nucleotides line up with TRBD1. Germline V gene sequence: CDR1 MNHEY, CDR2 SVGEGT. The CDR3 is made up of 15 amino acids. V lost 5 bases to trimming and J lost 6 bases; unmatched junction nucleotides: 12. This CDR3 is CASSESSGQGGEQYF. DNA of the CDR3: TGTGCCAGCAGTGAGAGTTCAGGACAGGGTGGCGAGCAGTACTTC.

The chain joins TRBV9 to TRBJ1-1; no reliable D call. CDR1 and CDR2 from the germline V gene are SGDLS and YYNGEE. The CDR3 sequence is 15 residues long. The germline V and J ends were trimmed by 0 bases and 5 bases, with 14 bases remaining between them. The chain's CDR3 is CASSVGVAFETEAFF. CDR3 in DNA: TGTGCCAGCAGCGTAGGAGTCGCTTTTGAAACTGAAGCTTTCTTT.

The chain joins TRBV6-5 to TRBJ2-7, with D tentatively TRBD2 (7 bases). The CDR3 loop spans 15 amino acids. Trimming removed 6 bases at V and 3 bases at J, with 18 bases between. Germline assignment: CDR1 MNHEY and CDR2 SVGAGI. The CDR3 coding sequence is TGTGCCAGCAGATCTGCGGGGGCTAAGGGCTACGAGCAGTACTTC. Amino acid sequence: CASRSAGAKGYEQYF.

V usage is TRBV18 and J usage is TRBJ1-2; D gene ambiguous. Trimming took off 3 bases at V and 0 bases at J, with 17 bases between the two ends. The CDR3 sequence is 17 residues long. Germline V gene sequence: CDR1 KGHSH, CDR2 LQKENI. The CDR3 DNA is TGTGCCAGCTCACCCCCGGCCGGACGGACTTCTAACTATGGCTACACCTTC. It translates to CASSPPAGRTSNYGYTF.

CDR3 nucleotide sequence: TGTGCCTGGAGTTATGGGACTAGCGGGAATAATGAGCAGTTCTTC. It is translated as CAWSYGTSGNNEQFF. V usage is TRBV30 and J usage is TRBJ2-1, with 13 bases matching TRBD2. This CDR3 has 15 residues. Germline assignment: CDR1 GTSNPN and CDR2 SVGIG (reference sequence). J gave up 7 bases and V 2 bases, and 5 bases lay outside the gene matches. Variable domain in full (rest from reference TRBV30 and TRBJ2-1): SQTIHQWPATLVQPVGSPLSLECTVEGTSNPNLYWYRQAAGRGLQLLFYSVGIGQISSEVPQNLSASRPQDRQFILSSKKLLLSDSGFYLCAWSYGTSGNNEQFFGPGTRLTVL.

The V and J genes are TRBV15 and TRBJ1-1; weak D call: TRBD1 (6 bases). The CDR3 sequence is 15 residues long. V lost 0 bases and J 0 bases, leaving 8 bases between the germline ends. CDR1 is LNHNV and CDR2 is YYDKDF in the germline V gene (reference sequence). CDR3 in DNA: TGTGCCACCAGCAGAGATGGGACATTGAACACTGAAGCTTTCTTT. Amino acids: CATSRDGTLNTEAFF.

This chain joins TRBV6-5 and TRBJ2-5; tentatively, D is TRBD1 (5 bases). The CDR3 runs to 11 residues. The germline V gene has CDR1 MNHEY and CDR2 SVGAGI. V gave up 7 bases and J gave up 8 bases, with 11 bases separating them. The CDR3 DNA reads TGTGCCAGCAATCTCAGGGTCACCCAGTACTTC. Translated, it gives CASNLRVTQYF.

This rearrangement joins TRBV6-6 to TRBJ2-2; D gene ambiguous. This CDR3 contains 10 residues. The germline V and J ends were trimmed by 8 bases and 5 bases, with 3 bases remaining between them. Germline V gives CDR1 MNHNY, CDR2 SVGAGI (reference sequence). This CDR3 reads CASSTGELFF. DNA for the CDR3: TGTGCCAGCTCGACCGGGGAGCTGTTTTTT.

This clone was counted a single time. The chain carries TRBV30 and TRBJ1-2, with 8 bases fitting TRBD1. Unmatched junction bases numbered 10, after V lost 3 bases and J lost 7 bases. The CDR3 sequence is 14 residues long. The V gene's germline CDR1 is GTSNPN and CDR2 SVGIG (reference sequence). CDR3 nucleotides: TGTGCCTGGAGAGGCAGGGGGCCTAAGGGTGGCTACACCTTC. This translates into CAWRGRGPKGGYTF.

This chain uses TRBV3-1 (or the pseudogene TRBV3-2) with TRBJ2-1, with a tentative D call TRBD2 (5 bases). The germline V gene has CDR1 LGHDT and CDR2 YNNKEL (reference sequence). V was shortened by 3 bases and J by 0 bases, with 15 bases between the two germline ends. The CDR3 has 17 residues. The CDR3 spells CASSHGGRGFSYNEQFF. CDR3 coding DNA: TGTGCCAGCAGCCACGGCGGGCGCGGATTCTCCTACAATGAGCAGTTCTTC.

V is TRBV6-2 or TRBV6-3 and J is TRBJ1-2; 9 bases agree with TRBD1. This CDR3 region has 14 residues. The germline gives CDR1 MNHEY, CDR2 SVGEGT. V lost 6 bases, J lost 5 bases, and 7 bases stayed unmatched. The CDR3 DNA reads as TGTGCCAGCAGCCGCAGGACAGGGGCGTATGGCTACACCTTC. It encodes CASSRRTGAYGYTF.

The chain is built from TRBV5-6 and TRBJ2-7, with a weak D call TRBD1 (5 bases). Germline-derived CDR1 and CDR2 are SGHDT and YYEEEE. There are 14 residues in the CDR3. Trimming pared 3 bases from V and 1 base from J, leaving 11 bases between. In nucleotides, the CDR3 is TGTGCCAGCAGCTCCGGCCCAGGGTCCTACGAGCAGTACTTC. As protein: CASSSGPGSYEQYF.

V usage is TRBV5-1 and J usage is TRBJ2-3, with D perhaps TRBD2 (6 bases). The germline V gene has CDR1 SGHRS and CDR2 YFSETQ. The CDR3 is made up of 14 amino acids. V was pared by 4 bases and J by 2 bases, with 11 bases between. This CDR3 reads CASSPTSPTDTQYF. The CDR3 region has the DNA TGCGCCAGCAGCCCGACTAGTCCCACAGATACGCAGTATTTT.